Following are 27 T cell receptor beta chains from one sample sequenced in a study of identifying expanded T cells in peripheral blood (dated by TCRdb to the late 2010s). Library construction relied on the immunoSEQ multiplex PCR assay. In its TCRdb copy, this immuneACCESS table keeps in-frame sequences only and misses some clones. Where compared with another copy, unresolved V genes explain less than half of these, and the others have no known cause. This sample lists about 130,000 clones; about 88% were detected once. Around 8.2% of the sample belongs to the ten largest clones. The sequencing sample was made of blood. The receptors were gathered from a person aged 18 to 75 in good health.

The chain is built from TRBV10-2 and TRBJ1-2; D uncertain. Per the germline V gene, CDR1 is WSHSY and CDR2 is SAAADI. The CDR3 has 12 residues. V was cut by 7 bases and J by 8 bases, with 14 bases left in between. The CDR3 sequence is CASTGGAGGYTF. CDR3 sequence (DNA): TGCGCCAGCACCGGCGGCGCGGGGGGCTACACCTTC.

The CDR3 DNA is TGTGCCAGCAGCCGGGACTACATCCAAGAGACCCAGTACTTC. Translated: CASSRDYIQETQYF. The V call is TRBV2, the J call TRBJ2-5; 7 bases are a match to TRBD2. J gave up 1 base and V 6 bases, and 5 bases lay outside the gene matches. Per the germline V gene, CDR1 is SNHLY and CDR2 is FYNNEI. The CDR3 is made up of 14 amino acids. Filled out from reference TRBV2 and TRBJ2-5, the complete variable domain reads EPEVTQTPSHQVTQMGQEVILRCVPISNHLYFYWYRQILGQKVEFLVSFYNNEISEKSEIFDDQFSVERPDGSNFTLKIRSTKLEDSAMYFCASSRDYIQETQYFGPGTRLLVL.

This rearrangement joins TRBV4-2 to TRBJ1-2; TRBD1 aligns across 8 bases. The V gene end was trimmed by 4 bases and the J gene end by 2 bases; junction bases not matched to a gene: 9. CDR1 and CDR2 (germline): LGHNA, YNFKEQ. There are 16 residues in the CDR3. This CDR3 is CASSPRRDRRNYGYTF. The CDR3 DNA reads as TGTGCCAGCAGCCCACGCCGGGACAGGAGGAACTATGGCTACACCTTC.

The chain links TRBV5-5 to TRBJ2-2, with 9 bases lining up with TRBD2. Trimming cost V 0 bases and J 4 bases; bases outside gene matches: 1. The CDR3 contains 15 residues. Germline V lookup: CDR1 SGHKS, CDR2 YYEKEE (reference sequence). The CDR3 DNA reads TGTGCCAGCAGCTTGGGACTAGCGGCCACCGGGGAGCTGTTTTTT. Its protein product is CASSLGLAATGELFF. Filled out from reference TRBV5-5 and TRBJ2-2, the complete variable domain reads DAGVTQSPTHLIKTRGQQVTLRCSPISGHKSVSWYQQVLGQGPQFIFQYYEKEERGRGNFPDRFSARQFPNYSSELNVNALLLGDSALYLCASSLGLAATGELFFGEGSRLTVL.

The V gene is TRBV10-2, the J gene TRBJ2-2; 7 bases line up with TRBD2. The germline gives CDR1 WSHSY, CDR2 SAAADI. The CDR3 is made up of 18 amino acids. Trimming removed 4 bases from V and 5 bases from J; junction bases left unmatched: 16. The CDR3 loop reads CASSAQRGRGVGTGELFF. Written as DNA, the CDR3 is TGCGCCAGCAGTGCTCAACGGGGGAGGGGAGTGGGGACCGGGGAGCTGTTTTTT.

The chain links TRBV10-3 to TRBJ2-5; TRBD2 matches at 9 bases. Trimming cost V 6 bases and J 5 bases; bases outside gene matches: 1. Looked up from germline, CDR1 is ENHRY and CDR2 is SYGVKD. The CDR3 loop spans 12 amino acids. The CDR3 loop reads CAIRAGGETQYF. The DNA for the CDR3 is TGTGCCATCAGAGCGGGAGGTGAGACCCAGTACTTC.

The V and J genes are TRBV7-6 and TRBJ2-7, with D unclear. CDR1 is SGHVS, CDR2 FNYEAQ, per germline. V was trimmed by 6 bases and J by 2 bases, leaving 14 bases between them. CDR3 length: 14 residues. CDR3 sequence: CASRPFPLTYEQYF. The DNA for the CDR3 is TGTGCCAGCAGGCCCTTCCCACTTACCTACGAGCAGTACTTC.

This clone was detected a few times. The V gene is TRBV7-9, the J gene TRBJ1-2, with 7 bases that match TRBD1. Germline V gene data show CDR1 as SEHNR and CDR2 as FQNEAQ (reference sequence). After removal of 8 bases from V and 7 bases from J, the junction contained 22 bases not matched to a gene. The CDR3 is 17 residues long. CDR3 nucleotide sequence: TGTGCCAGCGACCGGGGCCCGTTGGAGGGGGCACCCCTTGGCTACACCTTC. It yields the protein CASDRGPLEGAPLGYTF.

This clone has just one count. The genes are TRBV7-9 and TRBJ1-2; 7 bases map to TRBD1. Trimming took 1 base from V and 4 from J; bases not matched to a gene: 9. The CDR3 consists of 16 residues. Per germline, CDR1 SEHNR and CDR2 FQNEAQ (reference sequence). CDR3 loop: CASSLEWYRGSYGYTF. The CDR3 DNA reads TGTGCCAGCAGCTTAGAATGGTACAGGGGTAGCTATGGCTACACCTTC.

This clone was detected once. The chain links TRBV19 to TRBJ1-1, with D possibly being TRBD1 (6 bases). The length of the CDR3 is 12 residues. Germline V gene lookup returns CDR1 LNHDA and CDR2 SQIVND (reference sequence). Trimming removed 7 bases at V and 9 bases at J, with 15 bases between. DNA for the CDR3: TGTGCCAGTACCCCCCCACAGGGAAAAGCTTTCTTT. Translating gives CASTPPQGKAFF. Combining the CDR3 with reference TRBV19 and TRBJ1-1 gives the whole variable domain DGGITQSPKYLFRKEGQNVTLSCEQNLNHDAMYWYRQDPGQGLRLIYYSQIVNDFQKGDIAEGYSVSREKKESFPLTVTSAQKNPTAFYLCASTPPQGKAFFGQGTRLTVV.

The chain links TRBV5-8 to TRBJ2-3; either TRBD1 or TRBD2 may fit D (6 bases each). Trimming removed 3 bases at V and 0 bases at J, with 14 bases between. The CDR3 contains 16 residues. Germline V gene sequence: CDR1 SGHTS, CDR2 YDEGEE. CDR3 region: CASSYGGGASTDTQYF. In nucleotides, the CDR3 is TGTGCCAGCAGCTACGGGGGCGGGGCTAGCACAGATACGCAGTATTTT.

The chain links TRBV11-2 to TRBJ2-7; 9 nucleotides line up with TRBD2. The V segment lost 7 bases and the J segment 4 bases; nucleotides outside the gene matches: 17. CDR3 length equals 17 residues. Germline V gene data show CDR1 as SGHAT and CDR2 as FQNNGV. The CDR3: CASNRRLSTSGEYEQYF. As DNA, the CDR3 is TGTGCCAGCAATAGAAGACTTTCGACTAGCGGAGAATACGAGCAGTACTTC.

The V call is TRBV6-6, the J call TRBJ1-2; 8 nucleotides line up with TRBD1. CDR3 length: 14 residues. Germline CDR1 MNHNY, CDR2 SVGAGI (reference sequence). The J segment lost 6 bases and the V segment lost 6 bases, leaving 9 bases of the junction unmatched. CDR3 DNA: TGTGCCAGCAGCCCGAGACAGGGGAGGGATGGCTACACCTTC. It is translated as CASSPRQGRDGYTF.

This rearrangement joins TRBV6-5 to TRBJ1-1; D gene ambiguous. The CDR3 has 14 amino acids. Germline V lookup: CDR1 MNHEY, CDR2 SVGAGI. V lost 7 bases to trimming and J lost 9 bases, with 21 bases between them. CDR3 sequence (DNA): TGTGCCAGCACCATAGACACGGCCGCTCGAAAAGCTTTCTTT. Translated: CASTIDTAARKAFF.

This clone came up a few times. This chain links TRBV4-1 with TRBJ2-1; 8 bases line up with TRBD2. V was pared by 0 bases and J by 4 bases, with 8 bases of the junction left unmatched. Germline V lookup: CDR1 MGHRA, CDR2 YSYEKL. The length of the CDR3 is 17 residues. The CDR3 sequence is CASSQDDFTSGYNEQFF. Written as DNA, the CDR3 is TGCGCCAGCAGCCAAGATGATTTCACTAGCGGATACAATGAGCAGTTCTTC.

This clone was observed once. The chain uses TRBV9 and TRBJ2-7, with D possibly matching TRBD2 (6 bases). The CDR3 totals 14 residues. The germline V gene has CDR1 SGDLS and CDR2 YYNGEE. The V and J ends lost 4 bases and 5 bases respectively, with 16 bases between them. CDR3 bases: TGTGCCAGCAGCCCAGTGGAGGGCCCAGACGAGCAGTACTTC. Translated, it gives CASSPVEGPDEQYF. Complete variable domain (other parts from reference TRBV9 and TRBJ2-7): DSGVTQTPKHLITATGQRVTLRCSPRSGDLSVYWYQQSLDQGLQFLIQYYNGEERAKGNILERFSAQQFPDLHSELNLSSLELGDSALYFCASSPVEGPDEQYFGPGTRLTVT.

The J gene is TRBJ2-7, the V gene TRBV6-5; perhaps D is TRBD1 or TRBD2 (6 bases each). CDR1 MNHEY and CDR2 SVGAGI come from the germline V gene. The CDR3 extends over 14 amino acids. Trimming cost V 0 bases and J 5 bases, with 11 bases left between them. CDR3 sequence (DNA): TGTGCCAGCAGTTACTCGACGGGGGCCGACGAGCAGTACTTC. As protein: CASSYSTGADEQYF.

The chain combines TRBV6-1 with TRBJ1-5; 10 nucleotides agree with TRBD1. Per germline, CDR1 MNHNS and CDR2 SASEGT. The CDR3 is 14 amino acids. With 6 bases clipped from V and 9 bases from J, the junction kept 8 bases outside the gene matches. CDR3 in amino acids: CASSTGTGDWPQHF. For the CDR3, the DNA is TGTGCCAGCAGCACCGGGACAGGGGACTGGCCCCAGCATTTT.

The rearrangement joins TRBV6-1 to TRBJ2-5; TRBD2 matches 8 bases. The germline CDR1 and CDR2 sequences are MNHNS and SASEGT. This CDR3 has 14 amino acids. V shed 6 bases, J shed 5 bases, and the junction held 8 bases outside the gene matches. The CDR3 reads CASSAGLASETQYF. As DNA, the CDR3 is TGTGCCAGCAGCGCAGGACTAGCCTCGGAGACCCAGTACTTC.

The chain combines TRBV2 with TRBJ2-1; possibly TRBD2 for D (6 bases). This CDR3 is built from 14 residues. The V end lost 5 bases, the J end lost 4 bases, and 12 bases lay between the germline ends. The germline V gene has CDR1 SNHLY and CDR2 FYNNEI. This CDR3 is CASSKSGVYNEQFF. Here the CDR3 DNA reads TGTGCCAGCAGTAAGTCGGGGGTGTACAATGAGCAGTTCTTC. Filled out from reference TRBV2 and TRBJ2-1, the complete variable domain reads EPEVTQTPSHQVTQMGQEVILRCVPISNHLYFYWYRQILGQKVEFLVSFYNNEISEKSEIFDDQFSVERPDGSNFTLKIRSTKLEDSAMYFCASSKSGVYNEQFFGPGTRLTVL.

This chain uses TRBV5-4 with TRBJ2-3; possibly TRBD1 for D (6 bases). Germline V gene lookup returns CDR1 SGHNT and CDR2 YYREEE (reference sequence). Deletions cut 0 bases from V and 1 base from J, with 9 bases between. This CDR3 region has 15 residues. This CDR3 reads CASSLVAGGTDTQYF. The CDR3 nucleotides are TGTGCCAGCAGCTTGGTGGCAGGGGGCACAGATACGCAGTATTTT.

On this clone itself: An end of the junction does not agree with germline; a read error may underlie this. V usage is TRBV10-3 and J usage is TRBJ1-2; D gene ambiguous. The germline CDR1 and CDR2 sequences are ENHRY and SYGVKD. The CDR3 has 14 amino acids. The CDR3 region is CAISESGAKYGYTF. In nucleotides, the CDR3 is TGTGCCATCAGTGAGTCGGGTGCTAAGTATGGCTACACCTTC.

The J gene is TRBJ2-5, the V gene TRBV7-2; possible D gene TRBD1, 6 bases. V lost 5 bases and J lost 11, with 15 bases in between. The V gene's germline CDR1 is SGHTA and CDR2 FQGNSA. The CDR3 is 12 amino acids. CDR3 nucleotides: TGTGCCAGCAGCCTAGATGACAGGATGCAGTACTTC. Amino acid sequence: CASSLDDRMQYF.

Note on this clone: Sequence at one end of the junction differs from germline and may be a read error. The gene calls are TRBV9 and TRBJ2-1; 7 nucleotides align to TRBD1. CDR3 length: 14 residues. Germline CDR1 reads SGDLS; CDR2 reads YYNGEE. CDR3 nucleotides: TGTGCCAGCAGCAAACGACAGGGATACAGTGAGCAGTTCTTC. Amino acids: CASSKRQGYSEQFF.

The chain combines TRBV6-6 with TRBJ2-1, with 7 bases fitting TRBD1. The CDR3 runs to 15 residues. The trim removed 6 bases at V and 4 bases at J, leaving 9 bases unmatched. Germline values: CDR1 MNHNY, CDR2 SVGAGI (reference sequence). CDR3 coding DNA: TGTGCCAGCAGGGGACCGGGACAGCTTTACAATGAGCAGTTCTTC. Residues: CASRGPGQLYNEQFF.

The rearrangement links TRBV9 to TRBJ2-3; the D gene is possibly TRBD1 (5 bases). V was trimmed by 0 bases and J by 4 bases, leaving 12 bases between them. The CDR3 is 15 residues long. Germline V CDR1 and CDR2: SGDLS, YYNGEE. The CDR3 nucleotides are TGTGCCAGCAGCGTAGGATACAGGAGCGCAGATACGCAGTATTTT. Translation: CASSVGYRSADTQYF.

The V and J genes are TRBV2 and TRBJ1-6; perhaps TRBD1 as D (5 bases). The CDR3 is 13 amino acids. Germline values: CDR1 SNHLY, CDR2 FYNNEI. The V end was cut by 3 bases, the J end by 9 bases, with 9 bases between. CDR3 sequence reads: CASSDREGSPLHF. The CDR3 DNA reads as TGTGCCAGCAGTGACAGGGAGGGTTCACCCCTCCACTTT.